The sequence of this T cell receptor (beta chain) was determined in a study of cytomegalovirus exposure and HLA in healthy donors. Study as a whole: Prior work identified around 110 million unique TCR beta sequences in some 180 million T cells.

Study findings and constraints: The authors assumed roughly uniform sequencing depth across donors for presence/absence analyses. Later examination showed HLA-associated TCR beta chains had greater clonal expansion than equally common others.

A note on this clone: Antigen: not known.

PCR employed 60 Vbeta and 13 Jbeta primers. Clones were sequenced by immunoSEQ multiplex PCR, and TCRdb holds only the in-frame ones, with some missing. The sample holds about 100,000 clones, 60% to 75% seen once. The material sequenced was PBMCs. The source of this sequence is a woman in her 40s in good health and CMV-seronegative.

The CDR3 DNA reads as TGTGCCAGTAGTATAGCAAACAGGGTGGTCACTGAAGCTTTCTTT. It is translated as CASSIANRVVTEAFF. The chain couples TRBV19 to TRBJ1-1, with a tentative D call TRBD1 (6 bases). V lost 1 base to trimming and J lost 4 bases, with 13 bases between them. The CDR3 runs 15 residues. Germline V lookup: CDR1 LNHDA, CDR2 SQIVND (reference sequence).